The 20 T cell receptor beta chains reported below all come from one sample, sequenced in a study of blood T cell repertoires in COVID-19. Sequencing was performed with immunoSEQ multiplex PCR; in TCRdb, only in-frame clones are kept and a portion is missing. The repertoire includes 60,000 to 85,000 clones, 74% of them detected once, and roughly 2.6% sits in the top ten. The sequenced sample was peripheral blood. Receptors were obtained from a human donor with acute or convalescent COVID-19. The donor label of this sample is uncertain.

The count of this clone is one. V usage is TRBV19 and J usage is TRBJ2-7, with TRBD2 matching over 8 bases. This CDR3 has 15 amino acids. The germline gives CDR1 LNHDA, CDR2 SQIVND (reference sequence). V lost 6 bases, J lost 3 bases, and 10 bases stayed unmatched. The CDR3 nucleotides are TGTGCCAGTAGAACTAGCGGACGAGGGGTCTACGAGCAGTACTTC. This codes for CASRTSGRGVYEQYF.

In its sample, this clone was seen a few times. V is TRBV9 and J is TRBJ2-7; TRBD2 matches at 7 bases. The CDR3 is 15 residues long. V lost 0 bases and J lost 1; bases outside the gene matches: 4. From germline, CDR1 is SGDLS and CDR2 YYNGEE. CDR3 bases: TGTGCCAGCAGCGTAGAACTAGCGCCTTCCTACGAGCAGTACTTC. Translating it yields CASSVELAPSYEQYF.

This clone appeared once. The J gene is TRBJ2-5, the V gene TRBV30, with 8 nucleotides matching TRBD1. Unmatched junction bases numbered 10, after V lost 8 bases and J lost 5 bases. The CDR3 runs 13 residues. The germline V gene encodes CDR1 GTSNPN and CDR2 SVGIG (reference sequence). The CDR3 region has the DNA TGTGCCGGACAGACAGGGGATTGGGAGACCCAGTACTTC. Its translation: CAGQTGDWETQYF.

The chain is built from TRBV15 and TRBJ2-5; 10 positions match TRBD2. This CDR3 spans 13 amino acids. With 5 bases clipped from V and 5 bases from J, the junction kept 2 bases outside the gene matches. Per the germline V gene, CDR1 is LNHNV and CDR2 is YYDKDF (reference sequence). CDR3 DNA sequence: TGTGCCACCAGCTCGGGACTAGCGGAGACCCAGTACTTC. This gives the protein CATSSGLAETQYF.

The rearrangement joins TRBV23-1 to TRBJ2-7, with D tentatively TRBD2 (5 bases). TRBV23-1 is flagged as an ORF with uncertain function. Trimming removed 4 bases at V and 7 bases at J, with 11 bases between. The CDR3 totals 12 residues. The CDR3: CASSLGGGEQYV. In DNA form, the CDR3 reads TGCGCCAGCAGTCTCGGCGGCGGGGAGCAGTACGTC.

Note on this clone: Other nucleotide sequences from this sample produce the same CDR3. V and J are TRBV2 and TRBJ2-1; D ambiguous. CDR3 size: 11 residues. V dropped 7 bases and J dropped 6 bases, with 7 bases sitting between them. The V gene's germline CDR1 is SNHLY and CDR2 FYNNEI. Here the CDR3 DNA reads TGTGCCAGCACCCGTCGCAATGAGCAGTTCTTC. It is translated as CASTRRNEQFF.

The genes are TRBV5-5 and TRBJ2-7; 7 nucleotides line up with TRBD1. Trimming cost V 4 bases and J 6 bases; bases outside gene matches: 7. The germline V gene has CDR1 SGHKS and CDR2 YYEKEE (reference sequence). This CDR3 has 13 amino acids. CDR3 protein: CASSGGQLVEQYF. As DNA, the CDR3 is TGTGCCAGCAGCGGGGGACAGTTGGTCGAGCAGTACTTC. Full variable domain (missing parts from reference TRBV5-5 and TRBJ2-7): DAGVTQSPTHLIKTRGQQVTLRCSPISGHKSVSWYQQVLGQGPQFIFQYYEKEERGRGNFPDRFSARQFPNYSSELNVNALLLGDSALYLCASSGGQLVEQYFGPGTRLTVT.

The rearrangement joins TRBV28 to TRBJ2-1; 10 bases align to TRBD2. The CDR3 length is 15 residues. CDR1 and CDR2 from the germline V gene are MDHEN and SYDVKM. The junction had 9 bases not matched to a gene; V was cut back by 5 bases and J by 8 bases. In nucleotides, the CDR3 is TGTGCCAGCAGTCGATCTAGCGGGAGTGGCTATGAGCAGTTCTTC. It encodes CASSRSSGSGYEQFF.

The chain couples TRBV6-5 to TRBJ2-1, with D possibly matching TRBD2 (6 bases). Germline V gene lookup returns CDR1 MNHEY and CDR2 SVGAGI. CDR3 length equals 11 residues. The chain's CDR3 is CTTSPYNEQFF. Here the CDR3 DNA reads TGTACGACTAGTCCCTACAATGAGCAGTTCTTC.

V usage is TRBV24-1 and J usage is TRBJ2-1; a weak D match, TRBD2 (5 bases). Germline assignment: CDR1 KGHDR and CDR2 SFDVKD. The ends were cut back, 6 bases at V and 9 bases at J, with 14 bases in the middle. The CDR3 runs to 13 residues. The CDR3 bases are TGTGCCACCAGTAGGCACGGGAACGGTGAGCAGTTCTTC. It codes for CATSRHGNGEQFF.

This rearrangement joins TRBV4-2 to TRBJ1-5, with D unclear. The germline CDR1 and CDR2 sequences are LGHNA and YNFKEQ. V was clipped by 3 bases and J by 6 bases, with 15 bases between them. The CDR3 sequence is 15 residues long. The CDR3 sequence: CASSQAPIRGQPQHF. In DNA, the CDR3 is TGTGCCAGCAGCCAGGCCCCTATCCGGGGTCAGCCCCAGCATTTT.

CDR3 residues: CATSVTSGKDTQYF. The CDR3 DNA reads as TGTGCCACCAGCGTCACTAGCGGAAAAGATACGCAGTATTTT. The chain couples TRBV15 to TRBJ2-3, with 8 bases lining up with TRBD2. CDR1 is LNHNV and CDR2 is YYDKDF in the germline V gene (reference sequence). Trimming removed 5 bases from V and 5 bases from J; junction bases left unmatched: 6. This CDR3 is built from 14 residues.

V usage is TRBV5-1 and J usage is TRBJ2-1, with a weak D call TRBD2 (7 bases). CDR3 size: 16 residues. Germline V gene data show CDR1 as SGHRS and CDR2 as YFSETQ. V lost 1 base and J lost 5, with 16 bases in between. CDR3 DNA sequence: TGCGCCAGCAGCTTGAGCCGGGGGGCGCGGGACAATGAGCAGTTCTTC. It encodes CASSLSRGARDNEQFF.

In this sample, this clone turned up a few times. In DNA, the CDR3 is TGTGCCAGCAGCCCCTACCCAGGGAGGGAACCCCTCCACTTT. Encoded protein: CASSPYPGREPLHF. The rearrangement uses TRBV16 and TRBJ1-6, with a weak D call TRBD1 (5 bases). Germline assignment: CDR1 KGHSY and CDR2 FQNENV. CDR3 length equals 14 residues. V lost 4 bases, J lost 12 bases, and 16 bases lay in between.

CDR3 DNA: TGTGCCAGCAGCTTAGATCCCCATAGGCGGGATGGCTACACCTTC. Its protein product is CASSLDPHRRDGYTF. The chain carries TRBV11-2 and TRBJ1-2; no reliable D call. The germline V gene encodes CDR1 SGHAT and CDR2 FQNNGV. V gave up 0 bases and J gave up 6 bases, with 14 bases separating them. The CDR3 contains 15 residues.

This chain connects TRBV18 to TRBJ2-7, with 10 bases lining up with TRBD1. Germline CDR1 is KGHSH and CDR2 is LQKENI. V was pared by 2 bases and J by 5 bases, with 3 bases of the junction left unmatched. This CDR3 is 14 amino acids long. In nucleotides, the CDR3 is TGTGCCAGCTCACCAATCGGACAGGGGGACGAGCAGTACTTC. Translated, it gives CASSPIGQGDEQYF.

This clone was picked up a small number of times. The CDR3 sequence is CASKSPGQHYGYTF. Here the CDR3 DNA reads TGTGCCAGCAAATCACCGGGACAGCACTATGGCTACACCTTC. This chain uses TRBV6-5 with TRBJ1-2, with 7 nucleotides matching TRBD1. Germline CDR1 is MNHEY and CDR2 is SVGAGI. The ends lost 7 bases at V and 3 bases at J; junction bases unmatched: 8. This CDR3 has 14 amino acids.

The V and J genes are TRBV6-5 and TRBJ2-7, with D perhaps matching TRBD2 (6 bases). V was trimmed by 8 bases and J by 7 bases, leaving 15 bases between them. CDR3 length: 12 amino acids. The germline CDR1 and CDR2 sequences are MNHEY and SVGAGI. The DNA of the CDR3 is TGTGCCAGCCGGGGACTCTCCTGGGAGCAGTACTTC. This gives the protein CASRGLSWEQYF.

The chain is built from TRBV7-2 and TRBJ1-2, with D possibly being TRBD1 (5 bases). From germline, CDR1 is SGHTA and CDR2 FQGNSA. Trimming took off 4 bases at V and 4 bases at J, with 19 bases between the two ends. This CDR3 is built from 16 residues. The CDR3 nucleotides read TGTGCCAGCAGCTCCCCCACCGGGGGTCGCTTCTATGGCTACACCTTC. Protein product: CASSSPTGGRFYGYTF.

This chain links TRBV24-1 with TRBJ2-1, with D tentatively TRBD1 (6 bases). V lost 7 bases and J 6 bases, leaving 12 bases between the germline ends. CDR3 length equals 13 residues. Germline assignment: CDR1 KGHDR and CDR2 SFDVKD. CDR3 in DNA: TGTGCCACCAGGGCAGGGGCCTTCAATGAGCAGTTCTTC. Translation gives CATRAGAFNEQFF.